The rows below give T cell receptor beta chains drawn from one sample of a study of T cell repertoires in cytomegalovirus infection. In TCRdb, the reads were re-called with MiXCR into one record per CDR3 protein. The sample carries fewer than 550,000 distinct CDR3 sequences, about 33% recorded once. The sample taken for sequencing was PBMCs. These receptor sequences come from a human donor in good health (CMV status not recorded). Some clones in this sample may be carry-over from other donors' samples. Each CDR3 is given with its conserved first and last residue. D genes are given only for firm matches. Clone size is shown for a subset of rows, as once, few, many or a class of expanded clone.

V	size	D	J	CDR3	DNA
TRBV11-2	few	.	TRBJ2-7	CASSLDGVYGQYF	TGTGCCAGCAGCTTAGACGGCGTCTACGGGCAGTACTTC
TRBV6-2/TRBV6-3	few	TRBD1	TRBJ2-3	CASSYSGEGAQDTQYF	TGTGCCAGCAGTTACTCCGGAGAGGGGGCTCAAGATACGCAGTATTTT
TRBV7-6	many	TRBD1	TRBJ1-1	CASSLGTGGRTEAFF	TGTGCCAGCAGCTTAGGGACAGGGGGGAGGACTGAAGCTTTCTTT
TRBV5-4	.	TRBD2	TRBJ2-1	CASSPPKRGGYNEQFF	TGTGCCAGCAGCCCTCCCAAGCGGGGGGGCTACAATGAGCAGTTCTTC
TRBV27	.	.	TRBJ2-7	CASHTHGADEQYF	TGTGCCAGCCATACACATGGAGCAGACGAGCAGTACTTC
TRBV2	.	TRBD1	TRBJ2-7	CASTHGTGNSYEQYF	TGTGCCAGCACTCATGGGACAGGGAACTCCTACGAGCAGTACTTC
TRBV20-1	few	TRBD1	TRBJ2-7	CSAKPGQGGGGEQYF	TGCAGTGCTAAGCCGGGACAGGGGGGAGGAGGCGAGCAGTACTTC
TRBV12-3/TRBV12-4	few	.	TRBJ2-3	CAVLIYDTQYF	TGTGCCGTACTTATTTACGATACGCAGTATTTT
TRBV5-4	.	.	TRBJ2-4	CASSFELAKNIQYF	TGTGCCAGCAGCTTTGAGCTAGCCAAAAACATTCAGTACTTC
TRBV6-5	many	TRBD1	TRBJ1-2	CASSYISPGQGASFDYGYTF	TGTGCCAGCAGTTACATTAGTCCGGGGCAGGGGGCAAGTTTTGACTATGGCTACACCTTC
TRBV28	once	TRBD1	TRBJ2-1	CASSPSGTGGEDEQFF	TGTGCCAGCAGTCCTTCCGGGACAGGGGGCGAAGATGAGCAGTTCTTC
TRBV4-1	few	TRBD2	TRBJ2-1	CASSQPSGGSNEQFF	TGCGCCAGCAGCCAGCCTAGCGGGGGGTCCAATGAGCAGTTCTTC
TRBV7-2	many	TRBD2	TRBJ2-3	CASSFRAGLADTQYF	TGTGCCAGCAGCTTCCGAGCGGGGTTGGCAGATACGCAGTATTTT
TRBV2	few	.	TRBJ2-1	CASSQIEQFF	TGTGCCAGCAGTCAAATTGAGCAGTTCTTC
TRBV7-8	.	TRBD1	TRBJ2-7	CASSLATGGLDNEQYF	TGTGCCAGCAGCTTAGCGACAGGGGGCTTGGACAACGAGCAGTACTTC
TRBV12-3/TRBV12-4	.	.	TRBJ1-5	CASSSSGQGYQPQHF	.
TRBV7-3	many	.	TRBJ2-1	CASSLTGARGNEQFF	TGTGCCAGCAGCTTAACGGGGGCTAGGGGAAATGAGCAGTTCTTC
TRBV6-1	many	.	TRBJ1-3	CASSPYQGGNTIYF	TGTGCCAGCAGTCCCTACCAAGGGGGAAACACCATATATTTT
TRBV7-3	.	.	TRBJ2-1	CASSLTIGKDEQFF	TGTGCCAGCAGCTTAACGATAGGGAAAGATGAGCAGTTCTTC
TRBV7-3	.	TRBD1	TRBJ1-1	CASSDPTGAGNTEAFF	TGTGCCAGCAGCGACCCGACAGGGGCCGGGAACACTGAAGCTTTCTTT
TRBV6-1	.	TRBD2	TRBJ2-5	CASSSGGPSGETQYF	TGTGCCAGCAGCTCGGGGGGGCCTTCGGGAGAGACCCAGTACTTC
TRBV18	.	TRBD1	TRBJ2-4	CASSPRLQGDKNIQYF	TGTGCCAGCTCACCACGATTACAGGGGGACAAAAACATTCAGTACTTC
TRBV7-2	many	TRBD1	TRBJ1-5	CASSLEGTGNNQPQHF	TGTGCCAGCAGCTTAGAGGGGACAGGGAACAATCAGCCCCAGCATTTT
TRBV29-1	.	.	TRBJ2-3	CSVVVVGSTDTQYF	TGCAGCGTGGTGGTTGTGGGTAGCACAGATACGCAGTATTTT
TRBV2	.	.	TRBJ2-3	CASRARDSTDTQYF	TGTGCCAGCAGAGCAAGGGACAGCACAGATACGCAGTATTTT
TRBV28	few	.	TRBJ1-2	CASSFLFTNGYTF	TGTGCCAGCAGTTTCCTCTTCACGAATGGCTACACCTTC
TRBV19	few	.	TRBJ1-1	CASSPTPPTWNTEAFF	TGTGCCAGTAGCCCCACCCCCCCGACGTGGAACACTGAAGCTTTCTTT
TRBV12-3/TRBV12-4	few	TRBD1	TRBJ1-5	CASSLKGAESSNQPQHF	TGTGCCAGCAGTTTAAAGGGGGCAGAAAGTAGCAATCAGCCCCAGCATTTT
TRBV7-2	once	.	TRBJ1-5	CASSSTGQPHHF	TGTGCCAGCAGCTCAACCGGTCAGCCCCATCATTTT
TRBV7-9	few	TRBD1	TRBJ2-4	CASSLGLTRDRSTKNIQYF	TGTGCCAGCAGCTTAGGCCTGACACGGGACAGGTCTACCAAAAACATTCAGTACTTC
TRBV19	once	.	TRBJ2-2	CASSTGAGRTGELFF	TGTGCCAGTAGTACAGGCGCCGGGCGAACCGGGGAGCTGTTTTTT
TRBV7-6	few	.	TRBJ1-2	CASSPDGNIPSYGYTF	TGTGCCAGCAGTCCCGACGGGAACATTCCTTCTTATGGCTACACCTTC
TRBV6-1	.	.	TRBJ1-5	CATAGGSNQPQHF	TGTGCCACGGCCGGCGGTAGCAATCAGCCCCAGCATTTT
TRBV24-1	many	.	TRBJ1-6	CATSDFGSYNSPLHF	TGTGCCACCAGTGATTTCGGCAGTTATAATTCACCCCTCCACTTT
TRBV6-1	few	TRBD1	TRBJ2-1	CASSMDRGGYNEQFF	TGTGCCAGCAGTATGGACAGGGGTGGCTACAATGAGCAGTTCTTC
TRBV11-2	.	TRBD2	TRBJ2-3	CASSSLAGGGTDTQYF	TGTGCCAGCAGCTCCTTAGCCGGGGGGGGCACAGATACGCAGTATTTT
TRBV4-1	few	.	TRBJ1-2	CASSQPVSGYYGYTF	TGCGCCAGCAGCCAACCTGTATCCGGATACTATGGCTACACCTTC
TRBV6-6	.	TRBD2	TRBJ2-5	CASSYRTSGYQETQYF	TGTGCCAGCAGTTACAGGACTAGCGGATACCAAGAGACCCAGTACTTC
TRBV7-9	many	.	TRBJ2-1	CASSLTDSSSSYNEQFF	TGTGCCAGCAGCTTAACAGACTCCTCTAGCTCCTACAATGAGCAGTTCTTC
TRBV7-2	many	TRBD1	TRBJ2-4	CASSLGQGKNIQYF	TGTGCCAGCAGCCTCGGACAGGGGAAAAACATTCAGTACTTC
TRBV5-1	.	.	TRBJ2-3	CASSYGQRDTQYF	TGCGCCAGCAGCTACGGACAGAGAGATACGCAGTATTTT